The rows below give T cell receptor beta chains drawn from one sample of a study of blood T cell repertoires in COVID-19. TCRdb's copy holds only in-frame clones and misses some; the assay was immunoSEQ multiplex PCR. The sample contains about 250,000 clones, 85% to 95% of which appear only once. Sequenced input: PBMCs or T cells enriched from blood (not recorded which). Receptors were obtained from a young woman who had recovered from COVID-19. The CDR3 runs from the conserved cysteine through the conserved F or W. Fields, in order: V gene, J gene, clone size, D gene, CDR3 length, CDR3 DNA, CDR3 protein. A D gene is named only where the DNA matches it firmly. Clone size appears in some rows only: once, few, many, or a class for an expanded clone.

>TRBV6-4|TRBJ2-1|-|TRBD2|16
TGTGCCAGCAGCGTTAGGACTAGCGGGATGTACAATGAGCAGTTCTTC
CASSVRTSGMYNEQFF
>TRBV7-2|TRBJ2-7|-|TRBD2|15
TGTGCCAGCAGCCCGACTAGCGGGAGGAACTACGAGCAGTACTTC
CASSPTSGRNYEQYF
>TRBV16|TRBJ2-7|few|-|16
TGTGCCAGCAGCGTGGGAAACGTAGGGAGCTCCTACGAGCAGTACTTC
CASSVGNVGSSYEQYF
>TRBV7-6|TRBJ2-7|-|TRBD1|15
TGTGCCAGCAGCTTAGCGGGACAGGAGGCCTACGAGCAGTACTTC
CASSLAGQEAYEQYF
>TRBV18|TRBJ2-7|-|TRBD2|15
TGTGCCAGCTCACCGGGAGGGACCCCCCTGGGGGAGCAGTACTTC
CASSPGGTPLGEQYF
>TRBV3-1/TRBV3-2|TRBJ1-2|-|TRBD1|15
TGTGCCAGCAGCCTTGGGGACAGAAAAAACTATGGCTACACCTTC
CASSLGDRKNYGYTF
>TRBV7-8|TRBJ2-4|-|TRBD2|19
TGTGCCAGCAGCCCGAGACTAGCGGGGGGGCTTCTGGCCAAAAACATTCAGTACTTC
CASSPRLAGGLLAKNIQYF
>TRBV4-1|TRBJ1-1|-|TRBD1|15
TGCGCCAGCAGCCAAGGGGGGACAGAGAACACTGAAGCTTTCTTT
CASSQGGTENTEAFF
>TRBV7-9|TRBJ1-4|-|TRBD1|14
TGTGCCAGCAGCCTCGGGACAGGGGACGAAAAACTGTTTTTT
CASSLGTGDEKLFF
>TRBV4-2|TRBJ1-1|-|-|14
TGTGCCAGCAGCCAAGGACAGATCCACACTGAAGCTTTCTTT
CASSQGQIHTEAFF
>TRBV5-4|TRBJ2-7|-|-|13
TGTGCCAGCAGCTTATGGACAGTGGGCGAGCAGTACTTC
CASSLWTVGEQYF
>TRBV12-3/TRBV12-4|TRBJ1-1|-|-|13
TGTGCCAGCAGCCCGAGATTTAACACTGAAGCTTTCTTT
CASSPRFNTEAFF
>TRBV15|TRBJ1-3|once|-|15
TGTGCCACCAGCAGACTCGCAGGGACTGGAAACACCATATATTTT
CATSRLAGTGNTIYF
>TRBV6-5|TRBJ2-4|once|-|15
TGTGCCAGCGGCCCCCAGGGTCTAGCCAAAAACATTCAGTACTTC
CASGPQGLAKNIQYF
>TRBV11-2|TRBJ2-3|-|-|15
TGTGCCAGCAGCTTATTGGCCTGGGCCCCAGATACGCAGTATTTT
CASSLLAWAPDTQYF
>TRBV5-1|TRBJ1-4|-|TRBD1|15
TGCGCCAGCAGCTTTTCGACAGGGGCGAATGAAAAACTGTTTTTT
CASSFSTGANEKLFF